This entry lists 13 T cell receptor beta chains sequenced from one sample in a study of human T cells and chemical hapten exposure. One entry per CDR3 protein results from TCRdb running MiXCR on the RACE reads. The sample yields 85,000 to 100,000 distinct CDR3 sequences, around 11% seen once. Time point reported: patch test 1, 2 weeks after DPC sensitization. Treatment noted: therapeutic diphenylcyclopropenone sensitization with weekly scalp DPC. The specimen was whole blood, collected in connection with sensitization to the hapten diphenylcyclopropenone (DPC). These receptors originate from a woman between 40 and 55 years old with alopecia areata. Some clones in this sample may be carry-over from other donors' samples.

The CDR3 region is CASSLGGGTGELFF. The CDR3 DNA sequence: TGTGCCAGCAGCTTAGGAGGGGGCACCGGGGAGCTGTTTTTT. The chain links TRBV11-3 to TRBJ2-2, with TRBD1 as a possible D gene (6 bases). Deletions cut 1 base from V and 4 bases from J, with 7 bases between. The CDR3 is made up of 14 amino acids. From germline, CDR1 is SGHNT and CDR2 YENEEA. The whole variable domain, filled in from reference TRBV11-3 and TRBJ2-2, reads EAGVVQSPRYKIIEKKQPVAFWCNPISGHNTLYWYLQNLGQGPELLIRYENEEAVDDSQLPKDRFSAERLKGVDSTLKIQPAELGDSAVYLCASSLGGGTGELFFGEGSRLTVL.

In this sample, this clonotype turned up many times. The gene calls are TRBV29-1 and TRBJ2-2; TRBD1 matches at 7 bases. V trimming: 0 bases; J trimming: 0 bases; junction bases outside the gene matches: 10. This CDR3 is 18 amino acids long. The germline gives CDR1 SQVTM, CDR2 ANQGSEA. CDR3 protein: CSVEDPQGRISNTGELFF. CDR3 DNA sequence: TGCAGCGTTGAAGATCCACAGGGGCGGATTTCGAACACCGGGGAGCTGTTTTTT.

This clonotype was counted many times. The rearrangement uses TRBV7-3 and TRBJ2-2; D gene ambiguous. CDR1 is SGHTA and CDR2 is FQGTGA in the germline V gene. V dropped 5 bases and J dropped 5 bases, with 9 bases sitting between them. The CDR3 is 13 residues long. The CDR3 here is CASSPTQTGELFF. As DNA, the CDR3 is TGTGCCAGCAGCCCCACTCAAACCGGGGAGCTGTTTTTT. The full variable domain, completed using reference TRBV7-3 and TRBJ2-2, is GAGVSQTPSNKVTEKGKYVELRCDPISGHTALYWYRQSLGQGPEFLIYFQGTGAADDSGLPNDRFFAVRPEGSVSTLKIQRTERGDSAVYLCASSPTQTGELFFGEGSRLTVL.

V and J are TRBV24-1 and TRBJ2-1; 8 nucleotides match TRBD2. Germline assignment: CDR1 KGHDR and CDR2 SFDVKD. CDR3 size: 13 residues. With 5 bases clipped from V and 7 bases from J, the junction kept 3 bases outside the gene matches. Written as DNA, the CDR3 is TGTGCCACCAGTGTCGGGAGGGCAAATGAGCAGTTCTTC. Translated: CATSVGRANEQFF.

This clonotype was observed at least ten times. The J gene is TRBJ2-1, the V gene TRBV12-3 or TRBV12-4, with TRBD2 identical over 10 bases. The CDR3 is made up of 13 amino acids. The junction had 0 bases not matched to a gene; V was cut back by 9 bases and J by 1 base. CDR3 DNA: TGTGCCAGTAGCGGGAGGTCCTACAATGAGCAGTTCTTC. It is translated as CASSGRSYNEQFF.

The CDR3 region has the DNA TGTGCCAGCAGCCCTAGGGCTGGTCTTCAAGGGTGGAATGAGCAGTTCTTC. Amino acid sequence: CASSPRAGLQGWNEQFF. This chain links TRBV14 with TRBJ2-1, with no clear D. The CDR3 covers 17 residues. Germline assignment: CDR1 SGHDN and CDR2 FVKESK. V was clipped by 4 bases and J by 7 bases, with 23 bases between them.

The chain combines TRBV11-2 with TRBJ2-7; TRBD1 matches at 9 bases. CDR3 length: 14 residues. CDR1 is SGHAT, CDR2 FQNNGV, per germline. With V trimmed by 4 bases and J by 9 bases, 10 bases remained unmatched. CDR3 region: CASSSPPGQGGQYF. DNA for the CDR3: TGTGCCAGCAGCTCACCCCCGGGACAGGGCGGGCAGTACTTC.

This clonotype was seen only a few times. This rearrangement joins TRBV7-9 to TRBJ1-2; 7 bases align to TRBD1. Germline values: CDR1 SEHNR, CDR2 FQNEAQ (reference sequence). Trimming cost V 3 bases and J 7 bases; bases outside gene matches: 5. The CDR3 loop spans 13 amino acids. The CDR3: CASSFEGASGYTF. In nucleotides, the CDR3 is TGTGCCAGCAGCTTCGAGGGGGCGAGTGGCTACACCTTC.

This clonotype was counted many times. The chain links TRBV6-5 to TRBJ1-3; maybe TRBD1 (5 bases). Germline V gives CDR1 MNHEY, CDR2 SVGAGI. Trimming took off 0 bases at V and 4 bases at J, with 7 bases between the two ends. This CDR3 is built from 14 residues. CDR3 in amino acids: CASSYSSGGNTIYF. DNA for the CDR3: TGTGCCAGCAGTTACTCGTCAGGGGGAAACACCATATATTTT.

There are a few counts of this clonotype. The genes are TRBV27 and TRBJ1-5; no reliable D call. Looked up from germline, CDR1 is MNHEY and CDR2 is SMNVEV (reference sequence). This CDR3 has 14 amino acids. Trimming removed 6 bases at V and 8 bases at J, with 17 bases between. CDR3 bases: TGTGCCAGCAGACCCGACACCTGGTCAGAGCCCCAGCATTTT. Its translation: CASRPDTWSEPQHF.

This clonotype was seen a handful of times. The chain joins TRBV7-8 to TRBJ1-4; D not certain. The CDR3 has 17 amino acids. In germline, CDR1 is SGHVS, CDR2 FQNEAQ. The V gene lost 5 bases and the J gene lost 0 bases, with 16 bases spanning the gap. CDR3 nucleotides: TGTGCCAGCAGCCCAGTGGACCTCGTTGCAACTAATGAAAAACTGTTTTTT. The encoded protein is CASSPVDLVATNEKLFF.

This clonotype has only a few counts. This rearrangement joins TRBV28 to TRBJ2-7, with 9 bases lining up with TRBD2. With 6 bases clipped from V and 4 bases from J, the junction kept 13 bases outside the gene matches. The germline CDR1 and CDR2 sequences are MDHEN and SYDVKM. The CDR3 extends over 16 amino acids. The CDR3 DNA reads as TGTGCCAGCAGCCTAAACGCCTTGACTAGCGGATACGAGCAGTACTTC. This codes for CASSLNALTSGYEQYF.

This clonotype was recorded at least ten times. This chain links TRBV5-4 with TRBJ1-4; TRBD1 aligns across 9 bases. J gave up 5 bases and V 5 bases, and 7 bases lay outside the gene matches. Germline V lookup: CDR1 SGHNT, CDR2 YYREEE (reference sequence). The CDR3 has 15 residues. The CDR3 DNA reads TGTGCCAGCAGTTGGCCGGGACAGGGCAATGAAAAACTGTTTTTT. It is translated as CASSWPGQGNEKLFF.